Following are 18 T cell receptor beta chains from one sample sequenced in a study of T and B cells in COVID-19 patients. Blood genomic DNA input for TRB amplification was about 240-550 ng. BIOMED2 TRB-A/B primer pools were used in multiplex TRB PCR. TCRdb fed the multiplex PCR reads into MiXCR, producing one record per CDR3 protein. The sample carries several thousand distinct CDR3 sequences, 30% to 45% recorded once. The sample was blood. The source is a human donor with active COVID-19.

V usage is TRBV12-3 or TRBV12-4 and J usage is TRBJ1-4, with D unresolved. The ends were cut back, 0 bases at V and 6 bases at J, with 5 bases in the middle. The CDR3 spans 13 residues. CDR3 in DNA: TGTGCCAGCAGTTTAGCCCAGTATGAAAAACTGTTTTTT. Protein product: CASSLAQYEKLFF.

V usage is TRBV6-5 and J usage is TRBJ2-7; TRBD1 aligns across 9 bases. The CDR3 length is 15 residues. Germline-derived CDR1 and CDR2 are MNHEY and SVGAGI. Trimming at V came to 2 bases and at J to 4 bases, leaving 6 bases not matched to a gene. The CDR3 DNA reads TGTGCCAGCAGTTACGAAGGGACAGGGAATTACGAGCAGTACTTC. Protein product: CASSYEGTGNYEQYF.

The gene calls are TRBV27 and TRBJ2-3; D gene unclear. The CDR3 is 13 residues long. The germline V and J ends were trimmed by 4 bases and 6 bases, with 11 bases remaining between them. Germline-derived CDR1 and CDR2 are MNHEY and SMNVEV (reference sequence). CDR3 loop: CASSSRVWDTQYF. CDR3 bases: TGTGCCAGCAGTTCTAGGGTTTGGGATACGCAGTATTTT.

This clonotype turned up a few times. The V call is TRBV30, the J call TRBJ1-5; tentative D call: TRBD1 (6 bases). The CDR3 is 13 residues long. Germline-derived CDR1 and CDR2 are GTSNPN and SVGIG (reference sequence). The germline V and J ends were trimmed by 4 bases and 5 bases, with 12 bases remaining between them. CDR3 sequence (DNA): TGTGCCTGGACTCTGGGGGGCTATCAGCCCCAGCATTTT. This encodes CAWTLGGYQPQHF.

The V and J genes are TRBV6-1 and TRBJ2-1, with TRBD2 as a possible D gene (6 bases). CDR3 size: 14 residues. Germline loops: CDR1 MNHNS, CDR2 SASEGT. V was cut by 5 bases and J by 8 bases, with 16 bases left in between. CDR3 in DNA: TGTGCCAGCAGTTTACGACTAGTTCTCGATGAGCAGTTCTTC. Amino acids: CASSLRLVLDEQFF.

This chain connects TRBV30 to TRBJ1-2, with no clear D. The V end was cut by 8 bases, the J end by 2 bases, with 15 bases between. This CDR3 has 13 amino acids. CDR1 GTSNPN and CDR2 SVGIG come from the germline V gene (reference sequence). The DNA for the CDR3 is TGTGCCAGCAGCTTCGACGGAAACTATGGCTACACCTTC. Its protein product is CASSFDGNYGYTF.

The rearrangement uses TRBV5-4 and TRBJ2-5; D is unclear. CDR3 length: 16 residues. Per germline, CDR1 SGHNT and CDR2 YYREEE (reference sequence). V lost 0 bases and J 1 base, leaving 13 bases between the germline ends. This CDR3 is CASSLVSSYPQETQYF. The CDR3 DNA follows: TGTGCCAGCAGCTTGGTTTCTAGTTACCCCCAAGAGACCCAGTACTTC.

The sample holds a few counts of this clonotype. The genes are TRBV6-5 and TRBJ1-2; D not certain. V lost 8 bases, J lost 5 bases, and 18 bases lay in between. Per the germline V gene, CDR1 is MNHEY and CDR2 is SVGAGI. The CDR3 sequence is 14 residues long. This CDR3 is CASAPGRLNYGYTF. The CDR3 nucleotides are TGTGCCAGCGCGCCGGGCAGGCTGAATTATGGCTACACCTTC.

Only a few counts were recorded for this clonotype. The chain is built from TRBV6-2 or TRBV6-3 and TRBJ2-1; D remains ambiguous. Germline V gene sequence: CDR1 MNHEY, CDR2 SVGEGT. The CDR3 runs 10 residues. V lost 8 bases and J 7 bases, leaving 6 bases between the germline ends. CDR3 in DNA: TGTGCCAGCGGGCCGAATGAGCAGTTCTTC. It yields the protein CASGPNEQFF.

This clonotype rates as medium-sized. The chain employs TRBV11-3 and TRBJ2-7; maybe TRBD1 (5 bases). CDR1 and CDR2 (germline): SGHNT, YENEEA. The CDR3 runs to 15 residues. V gave up 5 bases and J gave up 1 base, with 15 bases separating them. CDR3 amino acids: CASSPRSGNSYEQYF. CDR3 nucleotide sequence: TGTGCCAGCAGCCCTCGCTCAGGGAATTCCTACGAGCAGTACTTC.

This clonotype is medium-sized (0.01 to 0.1%) by share. The chain recombines TRBV11-3 with TRBJ2-7; 11 nucleotides line up with TRBD2. Germline loops: CDR1 SGHNT, CDR2 YENEEA. V dropped 5 bases and J dropped 3; count of bases not matched to a gene: 6. The CDR3 extends over 15 amino acids. The CDR3 loop is CASSPRLAGNYEQYF. CDR3 in DNA: TGTGCCAGCAGCCCTCGACTAGCGGGGAACTACGAGCAGTACTTC.

The chain joins TRBV6-2 or TRBV6-3 to TRBJ1-2; 9 nucleotides align to TRBD1. The germline V gene has CDR1 MNHEY and CDR2 SVGEGT. The J segment lost 7 bases and the V segment lost 5 bases, leaving 5 bases of the junction unmatched. This CDR3 has 13 amino acids. The CDR3 nucleotides read TGTGCCAGCAGTCTCACAGGGGGCGTTGGCTACACCTTC. Translating gives CASSLTGGVGYTF.

The chain has TRBV12-3 or TRBV12-4 and TRBJ1-2; no clear D. V shed 6 bases and J shed 2 bases, with 13 bases lying between them. The CDR3 has 14 amino acids. Written as DNA, the CDR3 is TGTGCCAGCAGGGCCACGGTACCGAACTATGGCTACACCTTC. Protein product: CASRATVPNYGYTF.

The V call is TRBV7-2, the J call TRBJ2-2, with 16 bases identical to TRBD2. CDR3 length equals 18 residues. The J segment lost 2 bases and the V segment lost 6 bases, leaving 6 bases of the junction unmatched. Per the germline V gene, CDR1 is SGHTA and CDR2 is FQGNSA. Written as DNA, the CDR3 is TGTGCCAGCAGTTCCGGGACTAGCGGGAGGGCCAACACCGGGGAGCTGTTTTTT. Translation gives CASSSGTSGRANTGELFF. Supplemented by reference TRBV7-2 and TRBJ2-2, the full variable domain reads GAGVSQSPSNKVTEKGKDVELRCDPISGHTALYWYRQSLGQGLEFLIYFQGNSAPDKSGLPSDRFSAERTGGSVSTLTIQRTQQEDSAVYLCASSSGTSGRANTGELFFGEGSRLTVL.

This rearrangement joins TRBV13 to TRBJ2-3; possible D gene TRBD2, 7 bases. The V end lost 3 bases, the J end lost 3 bases, and 13 bases lay between the germline ends. The CDR3 consists of 15 residues. Per the germline V gene, CDR1 is PRHDT and CDR2 is FYEKMQ (reference sequence). CDR3 DNA sequence: TGTGCCAGCAGCTTGGCCCGGGGGGCAACAGATACGCAGTATTTT. Its translation is CASSLARGATDTQYF.

The chain joins TRBV20-1 to TRBJ2-7; D is undetermined. Germline V gene lookup returns CDR1 DFQATT and CDR2 SNEGSKA (reference sequence). V shed 6 bases and J shed 3 bases, with 9 bases lying between them. This CDR3 has 11 residues. The CDR3: CSAALIYEQYF. The DNA of the CDR3 is TGCAGTGCAGCACTCATCTACGAGCAGTACTTC.

The chain is built from TRBV6-5 and TRBJ1-5; D is perhaps TRBD1 (6 bases). From germline, CDR1 is MNHEY and CDR2 SVGAGI. CDR3 length: 17 amino acids. Trimming pared 2 bases from V and 9 bases from J, leaving 23 bases between. CDR3 loop: CASSYTAGEGGRRPQHF. For the CDR3, the DNA is TGTGCCAGCAGTTACACCGCCGGAGAGGGGGGAAGACGGCCCCAGCATTTT.

With regard to this clonotype: At one end, the junction sequence differs from germline, possibly due to a read error. V usage is TRBV6-5 and J usage is TRBJ2-7, with TRBD1 identical over 9 bases. The length of the CDR3 is 15 residues. CDR1 and CDR2 from the germline V gene are MNHEY and SVGAGI. The CDR3 coding sequence is TGTGCCAGCAGAGTGGCCGGGACAGGGAGCTACGAGCTGTACTTC. Translating gives CASRVAGTGSYELYF.